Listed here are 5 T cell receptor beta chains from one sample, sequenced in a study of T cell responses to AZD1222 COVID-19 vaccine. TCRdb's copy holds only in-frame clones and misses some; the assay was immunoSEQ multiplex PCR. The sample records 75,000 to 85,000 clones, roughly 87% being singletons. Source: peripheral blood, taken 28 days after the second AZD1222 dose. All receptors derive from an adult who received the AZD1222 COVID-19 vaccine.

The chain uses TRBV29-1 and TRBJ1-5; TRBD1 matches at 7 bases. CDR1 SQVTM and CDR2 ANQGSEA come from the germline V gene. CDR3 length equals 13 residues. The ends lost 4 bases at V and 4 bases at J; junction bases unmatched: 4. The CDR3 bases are TGCAGCGTTGTGCCAGGGGGAAATCAGCCCCAGCATTTT. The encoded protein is CSVVPGGNQPQHF.

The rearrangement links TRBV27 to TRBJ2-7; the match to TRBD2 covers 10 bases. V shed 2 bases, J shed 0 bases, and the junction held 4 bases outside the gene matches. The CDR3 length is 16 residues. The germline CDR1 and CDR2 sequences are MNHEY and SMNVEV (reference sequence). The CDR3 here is CASSLLAGETSYEQYF. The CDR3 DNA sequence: TGTGCCAGCAGTTTACTAGCGGGGGAGACCTCCTACGAGCAGTACTTC.

CDR3 protein: CASWAASNQPQHF. The CDR3 DNA follows: TGTGCCAGCTGGGCAGCTAGCAATCAGCCCCAGCATTTT. This sequence joins TRBV27 and TRBJ1-5; D ambiguous. The CDR3 totals 13 residues. CDR1 is MNHEY and CDR2 is SMNVEV in the germline V gene (reference sequence). The germline V and J ends were trimmed by 8 bases and 0 bases, with 8 bases remaining between them.

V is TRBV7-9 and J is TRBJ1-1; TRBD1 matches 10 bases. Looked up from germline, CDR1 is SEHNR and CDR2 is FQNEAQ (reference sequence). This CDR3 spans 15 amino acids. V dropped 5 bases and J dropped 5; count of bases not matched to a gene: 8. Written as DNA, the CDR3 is TGTGCCAGCAGCCTAAGACAGGGGGCGTTGACTGAAGCTTTCTTT. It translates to CASSLRQGALTEAFF.

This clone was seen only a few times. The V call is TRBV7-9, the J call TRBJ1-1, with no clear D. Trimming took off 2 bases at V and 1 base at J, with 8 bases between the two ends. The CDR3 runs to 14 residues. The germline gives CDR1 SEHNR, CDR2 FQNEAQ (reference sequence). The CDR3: CASSLNGGNTEAFF. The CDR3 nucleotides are TGTGCCAGCAGCTTAAACGGAGGGAACACTGAAGCTTTCTTT.